This T cell receptor (beta chain) was captured in a study of blood T cell repertoires in COVID-19. Study as a whole: Whether acute or convalescent, the COVID-19 samples came from the United States, Italy and Spain. Sources were T cells, B-cell-depleted T cells, or PBMCs; the material itself was cDNA or gDNA.

This clone has just one count. Authors' analysis steps: Amplification with reference gene primers provided the estimates of nucleated cell counts. Only in-frame clones appear in the TCRdb table, and some are missing; sequencing was by immunoSEQ multiplex PCR. The DNA was the basis for D and trimming; V, J and clone size are from that table. The sample yields approximately 230,000 clones, around 82% seen once. The germline V gene has CDR1 SGHRS and CDR2 YFSETQ. V shed 3 bases and J 4 bases; nucleotides not matched to a gene: 6. The CDR3 is 14 residues long. V usage is TRBV5-1 and J usage is TRBJ1-1, with 7 bases that match TRBD1. The sequencing sample was made of peripheral blood. This clonotype was obtained from a woman of 80 years or more with active or convalescent COVID-19. CDR3 nucleotide sequence: TGCGCCAGCAGCTCCCAAACAGGGGTCACTGAAGCTTTCTTT. Translating it yields CASSSQTGVTEAFF.